This entry lists 21 T cell receptor beta chains sequenced from one sample in a study of blood T cell repertoires in COVID-19. TCRdb's table, derived via immunoSEQ multiplex PCR, lists solely in-frame clones and lacks some. The sample consists of under 30,000 clones, about 94% of them appearing once. The specimen sequenced was peripheral blood. These receptors came from a human donor with active COVID-19. The donor label of this sample is uncertain.

This chain joins TRBV18 and TRBJ2-7, with a tentative D call TRBD1 (6 bases). Germline assignment: CDR1 KGHSH and CDR2 LQKENI. The germline V and J ends were trimmed by 2 bases and 2 bases, with 13 bases remaining between them. The CDR3 runs 15 residues. In DNA form, the CDR3 reads TGTGCCAGCTCACCAAAGGGGGTAGGCGCCTACGAGCAGTACTTC. It translates to CASSPKGVGAYEQYF.

V usage is TRBV7-9 and J usage is TRBJ2-3; TRBD1 agrees at 9 bases. With V trimmed by 6 bases and J by 0 bases, 4 bases remained unmatched. Germline V gene lookup returns CDR1 SEHNR and CDR2 FQNEAQ (reference sequence). The CDR3 runs 15 residues. CDR3 sequence: CASRRQGGSTDTQYF. In nucleotides, the CDR3 is TGTGCCAGCAGAAGACAGGGGGGGAGCACAGATACGCAGTATTTT.

The genes are TRBV27 and TRBJ1-5; D ambiguous. V lost 6 bases and J 2 bases, leaving 11 bases between the germline ends. CDR3 length: 14 residues. Germline CDR1 reads MNHEY; CDR2 reads SMNVEV (reference sequence). The CDR3 loop is CASSSVGGNQPQHF. CDR3 bases: TGTGCCAGCAGCTCAGTTGGTGGCAATCAGCCCCAGCATTTT.

The V call is TRBV24-1, the J call TRBJ2-7; D is unclear. CDR1 and CDR2 (germline): KGHDR, SFDVKD. The length of the CDR3 is 14 residues. Trimming took off 9 bases at V and 2 bases at J, with 16 bases between the two ends. The CDR3 sequence is CATPRVPPAYEQYF. The DNA of the CDR3 is TGTGCCACCCCCCGCGTCCCGCCGGCCTACGAGCAGTACTTC.

The chain has TRBV27 and TRBJ2-3; 9 bases agree with TRBD1. This CDR3 is built from 18 residues. J lost 5 bases, V lost 1 base, and 13 bases had no gene match. CDR1 and CDR2 (germline): MNHEY, SMNVEV (reference sequence). This chain's CDR3 is CASSLWGLPGQGEDTQYF. CDR3 in DNA: TGTGCCAGCAGTTTATGGGGGTTACCGGGACAGGGAGAAGATACGCAGTATTTT.

The chain uses TRBV11-2 and TRBJ1-4; 7 bases align to TRBD1. V was pared by 4 bases and J by 8 bases, with 10 bases of the junction left unmatched. The CDR3 spans 15 residues. Germline V gives CDR1 SGHAT, CDR2 FQNNGV. CDR3 protein: CASSYRGLRAEKLFF. The DNA for the CDR3 is TGTGCCAGCAGCTACAGGGGTCTGAGAGCAGAAAAACTGTTTTTT.

The rearrangement links TRBV5-1 to TRBJ2-5, with 7 bases lining up with TRBD1. Germline V CDR1 and CDR2: SGHRS, YFSETQ. CDR3 length equals 14 residues. The V gene end was trimmed by 4 bases and the J gene end by 1 base; junction bases not matched to a gene: 4. The CDR3 loop is CASSQQGPQETQYF. CDR3 sequence (DNA): TGCGCCAGCAGCCAACAGGGGCCCCAAGAGACCCAGTACTTC.

The chain couples TRBV5-1 to TRBJ1-3; D not resolved. Per germline, CDR1 SGHRS and CDR2 YFSETQ. V dropped 4 bases and J dropped 8 bases, with 13 bases sitting between them. The CDR3 has 13 residues. The CDR3 DNA sequence: TGCGCCAGCAGCCCCCTGGGCGAAGACACCATATATTTT. It encodes CASSPLGEDTIYF.

The chain links TRBV28 to TRBJ2-7, with TRBD2 matching 7 bases. Germline CDR1 and CDR2: MDHEN and SYDVKM. This CDR3 spans 15 amino acids. The trim removed 2 bases at V and 4 bases at J, leaving 8 bases unmatched. CDR3 nucleotide sequence: TGTGCCAGCAGTTTACATGGCGGGAGCAGGTACGAGCAGTACTTC. It encodes CASSLHGGSRYEQYF.

This CDR3 is CASSLVRTGADTQYF. In DNA form, the CDR3 reads TGCGCCAGCAGCTTGGTAAGGACAGGGGCCGATACGCAGTATTTT. The chain couples TRBV5-1 to TRBJ2-3; 9 bases line up with TRBD1. V shed 0 bases and J 6 bases; nucleotides not matched to a gene: 5. The CDR3 consists of 15 residues. Per the germline V gene, CDR1 is SGHRS and CDR2 is YFSETQ.

The rearrangement joins TRBV18 to TRBJ1-1; 9 bases line up with TRBD1. CDR1 and CDR2 (germline): KGHSH, LQKENI. V trimming: 4 bases; J trimming: 0 bases; junction bases outside the gene matches: 12. The CDR3 runs to 18 residues. DNA for the CDR3: TGTGCCAGCTCACTCGGGACAGGGACTATTTTCTTGAACACTGAAGCTTTCTTT. Its protein is CASSLGTGTIFLNTEAFF. Full variable domain (rest looked up from reference TRBV18 and TRBJ1-1): NAGVMQNPRHLVRRRGQEARLRCSPMKGHSHVYWYRQLPEEGLKFMVYLQKENIIDESGMPKERFSAEFPKEGPSILRIQQVVRGDSAAYFCASSLGTGTIFLNTEAFFGQGTRLTVV.

This rearrangement joins TRBV6-6 to TRBJ2-5, with 10 bases aligning to TRBD2. Trimming took 5 bases from V and 2 from J; bases not matched to a gene: 5. Germline assignment: CDR1 MNHNY and CDR2 SVGAGI (reference sequence). CDR3 length equals 15 residues. The DNA for the CDR3 is TGTGCCAGCAGTCCCCAGCGGGGGGGGCAAGAGACCCAGTACTTC. Amino acids: CASSPQRGGQETQYF.

The chain links TRBV5-1 to TRBJ1-1; D remains ambiguous. The CDR3 is 14 amino acids. V dropped 0 bases and J dropped 1 base, with 7 bases sitting between them. Germline-derived CDR1 and CDR2 are SGHRS and YFSETQ. For the CDR3, the DNA is TGCGCCAGCAGCTTGGAGCGGGCGAACACTGAAGCTTTCTTT. It specifies CASSLERANTEAFF.

This chain links TRBV5-5 with TRBJ2-1; 9 bases are shared with TRBD2. The germline CDR1 and CDR2 sequences are SGHKS and YYEKEE (reference sequence). The CDR3 contains 15 residues. V dropped 4 bases and J dropped 2; count of bases not matched to a gene: 4. The CDR3 coding sequence is TGTGCCAGCAGCCCGTTAGCGGGGGCCTACAATGAGCAGTTCTTC. As protein: CASSPLAGAYNEQFF.

CDR3 sequence: CASIRGQGTLSGANVLTF. For the CDR3, the DNA is TGTGCCAGCATCAGGGGGCAGGGTACGCTCTCTGGGGCCAACGTCCTGACTTTC. V gene TRBV5-4 combines with J gene TRBJ2-6; 8 bases map to TRBD1. Germline CDR1 reads SGHNT; CDR2 reads YYREEE (reference sequence). The CDR3 loop spans 18 amino acids. Trimming removed 6 bases from V and 0 bases from J; junction bases left unmatched: 11.

The genes are TRBV9 and TRBJ2-7, with 11 bases identical to TRBD2. Germline CDR1 SGDLS, CDR2 YYNGEE. The CDR3 has 15 amino acids. The trim removed 3 bases at V and 3 bases at J, leaving 5 bases unmatched. CDR3 DNA: TGTGCCAGCAGCGCTAGCGGGAGGCCAGACTACGAGCAGTACTTC. Its translation is CASSASGRPDYEQYF.

This rearrangement joins TRBV7-9 to TRBJ1-6; D gene unclear. V lost 5 bases and J lost 0, with 17 bases in between. The length of the CDR3 is 18 residues. Germline CDR1 is SEHNR and CDR2 is FQNEAQ (reference sequence). In nucleotides, the CDR3 is TGTGCCAGCAGCAAAACGGGAGGGTTCCGCTCCTATAATTCACCCCTCCACTTT. This encodes CASSKTGGFRSYNSPLHF. Complete variable domain (other parts from reference TRBV7-9 and TRBJ1-6): DTGVSQNPRHKITKRGQNVTFRCDPISEHNRLYWYRQTLGQGPEFLTYFQNEAQLEKSRLLSDRFSAERPKGSFSTLEIQRTEQGDSAMYLCASSKTGGFRSYNSPLHFGNGTRLTVT.

The chain combines TRBV28 with TRBJ2-1; the match to TRBD1 covers 9 bases. Germline CDR1 reads MDHEN; CDR2 reads SYDVKM. This CDR3 is 15 amino acids long. V lost 4 bases to trimming and J lost 6 bases; unmatched junction nucleotides: 7. CDR3 in DNA: TGTGCCAGCAGTTCCCCCGGGACAGGGCTCAATGAGCAGTTCTTC. It is translated as CASSSPGTGLNEQFF.

The chain uses TRBV18 and TRBJ1-6; 9 bases fit TRBD1. With 1 base clipped from V and 10 bases from J, the junction kept 11 bases outside the gene matches. Germline lookup yields CDR1 KGHSH and CDR2 LQKENI. This CDR3 has 17 residues. CDR3 loop: CASSPQRTGQGQSPLHF. CDR3 coding DNA: TGTGCCAGCTCACCACAAAGAACGGGACAGGGCCAATCACCCCTCCACTTT.

This clone was seen a single time. This chain links TRBV6-5 with TRBJ2-1; TRBD2 is a possible D gene (6 bases). CDR3 size: 15 residues. Germline CDR1 and CDR2: MNHEY and SVGAGI. Trimming shortened V by 5 bases and J by 4 bases, and 15 bases separated the two germline ends. CDR3 in amino acids: CASSRGKGSYNEQFF. The DNA of the CDR3 is TGTGCCAGCAGTCGGGGGAAGGGTTCTTACAATGAGCAGTTCTTC.

The chain couples TRBV19 to TRBJ2-1, with D possibly TRBD1 on 5 matching bases. The V end was cut by 3 bases, the J end by 3 bases, with 21 bases between. The V gene's germline CDR1 is LNHDA and CDR2 SQIVND (reference sequence). This CDR3 comprises 18 residues. The CDR3: CASSILSFRTTLYNEQFF. The CDR3 DNA is TGTGCCAGTAGTATTTTGTCCTTCCGGACAACGCTCTACAATGAGCAGTTCTTC.